This T cell receptor beta chain was captured by sequencing in a study of T-cell memory formation after mild COVID-19. TCRdb itself ran the 5' RACE reads through MiXCR, one entry per CDR3 protein. The repertoire holds about 390,000 distinct CDR3 sequences, under 25% seen once, with roughly an eighth in the top ten. CDR1 is LGHNA and CDR2 is YSLEER in the germline V gene. The CDR3 is made up of 18 amino acids. V lost 0 bases and J lost 3; bases outside the gene matches: 7. The sequencing input was PBMCs or a T cell subset sorted from them (not recorded which). This receptor was identified in an adult woman who had mild COVID-19 (a few samples of this study predate the infection). Cell type and time point are not known. V is TRBV4-3 and J is TRBJ2-7, with 14 bases aligning to TRBD2. The CDR3 loop reads CASSQEPLGLAGVYEQYF. Written as DNA, the CDR3 is TGCGCCAGCAGCCAAGAACCCTTGGGACTAGCGGGAGTCTACGAGCAGTACTTC.